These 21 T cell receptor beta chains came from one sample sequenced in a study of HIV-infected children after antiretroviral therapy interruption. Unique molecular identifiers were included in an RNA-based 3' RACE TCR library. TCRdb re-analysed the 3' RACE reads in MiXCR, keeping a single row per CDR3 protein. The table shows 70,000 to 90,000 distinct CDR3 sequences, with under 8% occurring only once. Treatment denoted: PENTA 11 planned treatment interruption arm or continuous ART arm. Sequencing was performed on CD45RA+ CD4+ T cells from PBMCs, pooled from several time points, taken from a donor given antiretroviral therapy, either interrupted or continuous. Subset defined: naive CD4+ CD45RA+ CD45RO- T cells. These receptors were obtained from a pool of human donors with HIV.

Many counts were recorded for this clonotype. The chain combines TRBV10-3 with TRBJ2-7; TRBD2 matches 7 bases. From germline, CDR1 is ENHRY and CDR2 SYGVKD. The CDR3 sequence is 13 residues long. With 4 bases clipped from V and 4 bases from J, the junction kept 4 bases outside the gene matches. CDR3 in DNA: TGTGCCATCAGTGTTAAGGGAGGGTACGAGCAGTACTTC. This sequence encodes CAISVKGGYEQYF.

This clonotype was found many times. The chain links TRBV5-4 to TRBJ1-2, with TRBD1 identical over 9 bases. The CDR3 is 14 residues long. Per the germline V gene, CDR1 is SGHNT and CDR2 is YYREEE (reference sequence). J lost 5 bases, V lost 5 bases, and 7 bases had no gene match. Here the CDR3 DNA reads TGTGCCAGCAGTGAAGACAGGGGGGGATATGGCTACACCTTC. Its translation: CASSEDRGGYGYTF.

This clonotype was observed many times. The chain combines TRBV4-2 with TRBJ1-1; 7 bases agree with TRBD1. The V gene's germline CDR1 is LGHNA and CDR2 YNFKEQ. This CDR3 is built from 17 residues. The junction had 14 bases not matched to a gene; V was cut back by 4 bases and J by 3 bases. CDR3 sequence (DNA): TGTGCCAGCAGCCCGAAACAGGGGCGAAATTGGGACACTGAAGCTTTCTTT. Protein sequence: CASSPKQGRNWDTEAFF.

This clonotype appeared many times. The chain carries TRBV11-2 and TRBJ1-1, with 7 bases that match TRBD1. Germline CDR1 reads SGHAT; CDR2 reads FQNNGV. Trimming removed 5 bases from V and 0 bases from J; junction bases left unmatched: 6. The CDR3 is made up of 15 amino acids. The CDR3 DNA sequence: TGTGCCAGCAGCATCGGGACAGCTGTGAACACTGAAGCTTTCTTT. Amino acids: CASSIGTAVNTEAFF.

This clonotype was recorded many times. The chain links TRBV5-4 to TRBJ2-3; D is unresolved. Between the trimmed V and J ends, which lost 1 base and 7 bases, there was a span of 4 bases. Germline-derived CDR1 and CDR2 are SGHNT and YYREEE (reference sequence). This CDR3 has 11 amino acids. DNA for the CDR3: TGTGCCAGCAGCTTGAAAAATACGCAGTATTTT. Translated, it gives CASSLKNTQYF.

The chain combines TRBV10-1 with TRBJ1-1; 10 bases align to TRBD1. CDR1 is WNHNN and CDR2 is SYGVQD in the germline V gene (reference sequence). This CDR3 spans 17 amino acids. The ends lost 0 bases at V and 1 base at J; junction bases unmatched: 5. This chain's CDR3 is CASSESGQGVRNTEAFF. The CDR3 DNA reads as TGCGCCAGCAGTGAGTCTGGACAGGGGGTTCGGAACACTGAAGCTTTCTTT.

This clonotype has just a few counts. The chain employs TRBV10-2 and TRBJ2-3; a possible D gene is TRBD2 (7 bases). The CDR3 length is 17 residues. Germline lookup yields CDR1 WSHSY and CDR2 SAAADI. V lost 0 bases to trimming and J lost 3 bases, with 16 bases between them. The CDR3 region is CASSESGLGGLTDTQYF. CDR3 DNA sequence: TGCGCCAGCAGTGAGTCGGGATTGGGGGGGCTGACAGATACGCAGTATTTT.

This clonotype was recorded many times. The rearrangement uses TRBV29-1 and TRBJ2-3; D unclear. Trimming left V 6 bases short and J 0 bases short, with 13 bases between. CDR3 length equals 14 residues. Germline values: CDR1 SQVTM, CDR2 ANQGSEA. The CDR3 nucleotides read TGCAGCGTCCATACGCCCTTAAGCACAGATACGCAGTATTTT. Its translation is CSVHTPLSTDTQYF.

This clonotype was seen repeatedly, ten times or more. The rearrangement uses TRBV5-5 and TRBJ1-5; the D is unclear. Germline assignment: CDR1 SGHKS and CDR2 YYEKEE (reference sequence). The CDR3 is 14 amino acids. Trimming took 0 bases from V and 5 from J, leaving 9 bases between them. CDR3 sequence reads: CASSLGLFDQPQHF. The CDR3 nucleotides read TGTGCCAGCAGCTTGGGACTGTTTGATCAGCCCCAGCATTTT.

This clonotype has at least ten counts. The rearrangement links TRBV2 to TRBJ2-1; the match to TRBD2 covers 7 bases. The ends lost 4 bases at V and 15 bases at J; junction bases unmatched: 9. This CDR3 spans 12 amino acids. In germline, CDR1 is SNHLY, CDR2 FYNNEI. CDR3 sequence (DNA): TGTGCCAGCAGTGGGGGTCAAGCGGGACGGTTCTTC. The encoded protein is CASSGGQAGRFF.

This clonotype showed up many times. CDR3 loop: CASSLTRPNYGYTF. The CDR3 coding sequence is TGTGCCAGCAGCCTGACAAGACCTAACTATGGCTACACCTTC. V and J are TRBV27 and TRBJ1-2; D gene unclear. CDR3 length equals 14 residues. Trimming shortened V by 6 bases and J by 0 bases, and 11 bases separated the two germline ends. CDR1 is MNHEY and CDR2 is SMNVEV in the germline V gene (reference sequence).

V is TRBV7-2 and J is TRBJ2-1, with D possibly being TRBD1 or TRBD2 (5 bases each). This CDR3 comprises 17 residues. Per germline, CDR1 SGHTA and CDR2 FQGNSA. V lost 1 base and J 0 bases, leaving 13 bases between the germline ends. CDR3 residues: CASSLVRDASSYNEQFF. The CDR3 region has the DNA TGTGCCAGCAGCTTAGTGAGGGACGCTAGCTCCTACAATGAGCAGTTCTTC.

CDR3 coding DNA: TGTGCCAGCTCCACAGGGGTAAGGGAGCAGTACTTC. Its protein is CASSTGVREQYF. The V and J genes are TRBV28 and TRBJ2-7; 7 bases align to TRBD1. Germline V gene lookup returns CDR1 MDHEN and CDR2 SYDVKM. The V segment lost 8 bases and the J segment 7 bases; nucleotides outside the gene matches: 8. The CDR3 is 12 residues long.

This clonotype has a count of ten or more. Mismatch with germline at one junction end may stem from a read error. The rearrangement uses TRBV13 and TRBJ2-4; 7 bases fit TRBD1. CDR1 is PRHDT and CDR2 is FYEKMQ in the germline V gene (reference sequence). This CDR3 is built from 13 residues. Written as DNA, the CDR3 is TGTGCCAGCTCCATGACAGGGCAAAACACCTTGTACTTT. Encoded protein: CASSMTGQNTLYF.

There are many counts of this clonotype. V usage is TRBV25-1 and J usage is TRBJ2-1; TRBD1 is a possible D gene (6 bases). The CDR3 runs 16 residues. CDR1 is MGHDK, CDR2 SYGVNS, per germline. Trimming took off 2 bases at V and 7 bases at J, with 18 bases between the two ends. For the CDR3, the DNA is TGTGCCAGCAGTGAAGCTTGGGCAGGGGCGAGGAATGAGCAGTTCTTC. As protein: CASSEAWAGARNEQFF. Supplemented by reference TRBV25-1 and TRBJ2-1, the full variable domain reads EADIYQTPRYLVIGTGKKITLECSQTMGHDKMYWYQQDPGMELHLIHYSYGVNSTEKGDLSSESTVSRIRTEHFPLTLESARPSHTSQYLCASSEAWAGARNEQFFGPGTRLTVL.

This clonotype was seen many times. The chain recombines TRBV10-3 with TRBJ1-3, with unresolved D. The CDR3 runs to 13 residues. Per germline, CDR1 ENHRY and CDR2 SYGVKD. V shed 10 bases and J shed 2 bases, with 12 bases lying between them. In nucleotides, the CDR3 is TGTGCCACCTGGGAAAGGGCTGGAAACACCATATATTTT. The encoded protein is CATWERAGNTIYF.

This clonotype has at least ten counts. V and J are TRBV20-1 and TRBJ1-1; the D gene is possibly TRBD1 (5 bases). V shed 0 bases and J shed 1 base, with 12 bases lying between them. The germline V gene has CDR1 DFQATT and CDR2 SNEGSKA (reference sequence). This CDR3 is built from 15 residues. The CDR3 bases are TGCAGTGCTAGAGATCAGTTCAGGGCGAACACTGAAGCTTTCTTT. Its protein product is CSARDQFRANTEAFF.

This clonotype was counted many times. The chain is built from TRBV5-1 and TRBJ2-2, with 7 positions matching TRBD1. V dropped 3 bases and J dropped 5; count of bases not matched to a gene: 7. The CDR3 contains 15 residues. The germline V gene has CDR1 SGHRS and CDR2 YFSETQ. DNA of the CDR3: TGCGCCAGCAGCTACGAAACAGGGGCGACCGGGGAGCTGTTTTTT. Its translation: CASSYETGATGELFF. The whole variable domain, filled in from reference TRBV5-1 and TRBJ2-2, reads KAGVTQTPRYLIKTRGQQVTLSCSPISGHRSVSWYQQTPGQGLQFLFEYFSETQRNKGNFPGRFSGRQFSNSRSEMNVSTLELGDSALYLCASSYETGATGELFFGEGSRLTVL.

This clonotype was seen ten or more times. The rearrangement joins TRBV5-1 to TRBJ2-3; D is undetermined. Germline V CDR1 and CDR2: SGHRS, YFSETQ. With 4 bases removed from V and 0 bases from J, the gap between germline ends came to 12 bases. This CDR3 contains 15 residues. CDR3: CASSLQLTSTDTQYF. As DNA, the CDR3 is TGCGCCAGCAGCCTTCAATTGACTAGCACAGATACGCAGTATTTT.

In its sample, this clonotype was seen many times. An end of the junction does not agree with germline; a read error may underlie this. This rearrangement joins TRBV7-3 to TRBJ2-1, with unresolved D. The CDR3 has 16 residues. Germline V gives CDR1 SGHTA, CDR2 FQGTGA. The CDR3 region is CASSLTSDRRHNEQFF. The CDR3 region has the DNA TGTGCCAGCAGCCTAACGTCCGACCGCCGGCACAATGAGCAGTTCTTC.

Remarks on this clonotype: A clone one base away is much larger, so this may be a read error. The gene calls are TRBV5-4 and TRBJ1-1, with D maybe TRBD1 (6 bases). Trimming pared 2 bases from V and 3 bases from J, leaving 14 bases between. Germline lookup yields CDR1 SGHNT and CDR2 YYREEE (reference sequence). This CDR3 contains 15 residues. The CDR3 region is CASSFGRGGHTEAFF. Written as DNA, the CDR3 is TGTGCCAGCAGCTTTGGGAGGGGGGGTCACACTGAAGCTTTCTTT.